This T cell receptor beta chain is drawn from a study of blood T cell repertoires in COVID-19. Germline CDR1 reads MNHEY; CDR2 reads SVGEGT. The CDR3 is 16 residues long. The repertoire was sequenced with immunoSEQ multiplex PCR; TCRdb's copy has only in-frame clones and lacks some. The table lists 6,000 or so clones, more than 70% of them singletons. Remarks on this clone: One end of the junction is discordant with germline, which a read error may explain.

Sequences were obtained from peripheral blood. The chain has TRBV6-2 or TRBV6-3 and TRBJ2-2; a weak D match, TRBD1 (5 bases). The receptor was derived from a human donor in a cohort sampled during active COVID-19. The CDR3 DNA follows: TGTGCCAGCAGTTACTGGCAGGGAAGGAACGCCGGGGAGCTGTTTTTT. Amino acid sequence: CASSYWQGRNAGELFF.